One sample yielded the 27 T cell receptor beta chains listed below, sequenced in a study of blood T cells in healthy people across ages. Using a J-beta primer mix together with a sample-barcoded 5' primer, a second PCR was run for about 6 to 11 cycles. TCRdb redid the calling of the 5' RACE reads with MiXCR, one entry per CDR3 protein. The table has about 640,000 distinct CDR3 sequences, approximately 30% seen once; the top ten hold 15% to 17%. The material sequenced was blood. The receptor set was obtained from a woman of 80 years or more in good health.

Many counts were recorded for this clonotype. DNA for the CDR3: TGTGCCAGCAAATCTCTACAGGGGCCTGCGATCTCTGGGGCCAACGTCCTGACTTTC. It is translated as CASKSLQGPAISGANVLTF. This rearrangement joins TRBV2 to TRBJ2-6, with TRBD1 matching over 7 bases. V lost 7 bases to trimming and J lost 0 bases; unmatched junction nucleotides: 15. This CDR3 region has 19 residues. The germline gives CDR1 SNHLY, CDR2 FYNNEI.

This clonotype was counted many times. This CDR3 is CASSSRRNYGYTF. The CDR3 DNA reads TGTGCCAGCAGCTCCAGGAGAAACTATGGCTACACCTTC. This sequence joins TRBV7-2 and TRBJ1-2; D gene ambiguous. The CDR3 runs to 13 residues. Germline loops: CDR1 SGHTA, CDR2 FQGNSA. Deletions cut 4 bases from V and 2 bases from J, with 8 bases between.

This clonotype has a count of ten or more. V and J are TRBV20-1 and TRBJ2-7; D unresolved. Germline V CDR1 and CDR2: DFQATT, SNEGSKA (reference sequence). This CDR3 is 15 amino acids long. V lost 3 bases to trimming and J lost 0 bases, with 15 bases between them. Here the CDR3 DNA reads TGCAGTGCTAGGTCCCCTACAGCGAACTCCTACGAGCAGTACTTC. Its translation is CSARSPTANSYEQYF.

This clonotype was recorded many times. The rearrangement uses TRBV4-3 and TRBJ1-4, with a tentative D call TRBD1 (6 bases). The CDR3 runs to 16 residues. Trimming shortened V by 1 base and J by 2 bases, and 11 bases separated the two germline ends. The germline CDR1 and CDR2 sequences are LGHNA and YSLEER. CDR3 DNA: TGCGCCAGCAGCCAAGGGTCTCAGGGGACTAATGAAAAACTGTTTTTT. Residues: CASSQGSQGTNEKLFF.

This clonotype was picked up a small number of times. A read error may be the cause here, since a much bigger clone is one base away. This chain uses TRBV5-1 with TRBJ2-1; TRBD2 matches 9 bases. The CDR3 is 16 residues long. In germline, CDR1 is SGHRS, CDR2 YFSETQ. V lost 2 bases to trimming and J lost 6 bases; unmatched junction nucleotides: 9. The CDR3: CASSFGRAGGPNEQFF. The CDR3 DNA sequence: TGCGCCAGCAGCTTCGGCCGAGCGGGGGGCCCCAATGAGCAGTTCTTC.

J is TRBJ2-1 and V is TRBV24-1, with 7 bases aligning to TRBD1. Germline CDR1 KGHDR, CDR2 SFDVKD. V was clipped by 5 bases and J by 4 bases; unmatched bases: 4. This CDR3 has 14 residues. CDR3 protein: CATSVSGGYNEQFF. CDR3 nucleotide sequence: TGTGCCACCAGTGTTTCAGGGGGTTACAATGAGCAGTTCTTC.

This clonotype was counted at least ten times. This chain joins TRBV19 and TRBJ2-2; D gene uncertain. Germline CDR1 reads LNHDA; CDR2 reads SQIVND (reference sequence). This CDR3 is built from 14 residues. The V gene lost 2 bases and the J gene lost 7 bases, with 11 bases spanning the gap. The CDR3 DNA reads as TGTGCCAGTAGTATAAGGGCTAGTGGCGGGGAGCTGTTTTTT. It is translated as CASSIRASGGELFF.

Many counts were recorded for this clonotype. The chain uses TRBV7-2 and TRBJ1-2; D is perhaps TRBD1 (5 bases). CDR1 and CDR2 from the germline V gene are SGHTA and FQGNSA. The germline V and J ends were trimmed by 5 bases and 8 bases, with 12 bases remaining between them. CDR3 length: 12 amino acids. The CDR3 sequence: CASSRDSAGYTF. CDR3 DNA: TGTGCCAGCAGCCGGGACTCAGCGGGCTACACCTTC.

The J gene is TRBJ1-4, the V gene TRBV29-1; D is uncertain. Germline CDR1 reads SQVTM; CDR2 reads ANQGSEA. CDR3 size: 14 residues. Trimming left V 4 bases short and J 3 bases short, with 12 bases between. Here the CDR3 reads CSVAVGSSNEKLFF. DNA for the CDR3: TGCAGCGTTGCGGTGGGCAGTTCTAATGAAAAACTGTTTTTT.

The chain employs TRBV6-2 or TRBV6-3 and TRBJ2-1; D might be TRBD1 or TRBD2, each matching 6 bases. Between the trimmed V and J ends, which lost 7 bases and 3 bases, there was a span of 16 bases. The CDR3 consists of 15 residues. Germline V gives CDR1 MNHEY, CDR2 SVGEGT. In DNA, the CDR3 is TGTGCCAGCAACCTAAGGGGGGCTCACTACAATGAGCAGTTCTTC. It specifies CASNLRGAHYNEQFF.

The J gene is TRBJ2-1, the V gene TRBV4-3; D not certain. In germline, CDR1 is LGHNA, CDR2 YSLEER. This CDR3 has 17 amino acids. Trimming left V 0 bases short and J 1 base short, with 13 bases between. This CDR3 is CASSQERPPLSYNEQFF. Here the CDR3 DNA reads TGCGCCAGCAGCCAAGAGAGACCACCGCTTTCCTACAATGAGCAGTTCTTC.

Comments on this clonotype: A read error may account for a junction end that differs from germline. J is TRBJ2-6 and V is TRBV6-1, with D perhaps given as TRBD1 or TRBD2 (5 bases each). CDR3 length: 15 residues. CDR1 and CDR2 from the germline V gene are MNHNS and SASEGT. CDR3 in DNA: TGTGCCAGTCGAGCACCTGGGTACGGGGCCAACGTCCGGACTTTC. This sequence encodes CASRAPGYGANVRTF.

This clonotype came up a few times. The chain is built from TRBV19 and TRBJ2-1, with TRBD1 identical over 7 bases. The trim removed 1 base at V and 3 bases at J, leaving 3 bases unmatched. Germline CDR1 LNHDA, CDR2 SQIVND (reference sequence). This CDR3 is 15 amino acids long. DNA of the CDR3: TGTGCCAGTAGTATAGGAGGGACAGACTACAATGAGCAGTTCTTC. Amino acids: CASSIGGTDYNEQFF.

This clonotype came up many times. The CDR3 protein is CSAPTTGYPDTQYF. As DNA, the CDR3 is TGCAGTGCACCGACAACCGGATATCCAGATACGCAGTATTTT. The chain employs TRBV20-1 and TRBJ2-3; no reliable D call. The germline CDR1 and CDR2 sequences are DFQATT and SNEGSKA (reference sequence). The CDR3 is 14 residues long. Trimming removed 6 bases from V and 4 bases from J, with 17 bases in between.

A few counts support this clonotype. The chain recombines TRBV2 with TRBJ1-1, with 7 bases identical to TRBD1. CDR1 and CDR2 from the germline V gene are SNHLY and FYNNEI. CDR3 length: 16 residues. Trimming cost V 10 bases and J 3 bases; bases outside gene matches: 17. The chain's CDR3 is CATLARQGALDTEAFF. The CDR3 nucleotides read TGTGCCACCTTAGCCCGACAGGGAGCCCTTGACACTGAAGCTTTCTTT.

This rearrangement joins TRBV7-2 to TRBJ1-4, with D unresolved. V gave up 5 bases and J gave up 10 bases, with 17 bases separating them. The CDR3 runs 14 residues. Germline lookup yields CDR1 SGHTA and CDR2 FQGNSA. CDR3 amino acids: CASSPGGARGKLFF. The CDR3 nucleotides are TGTGCCAGCAGCCCAGGCGGCGCCCGGGGAAAACTGTTTTTT.

The chain employs TRBV2 and TRBJ1-5; D gene unclear. The CDR3 loop spans 13 amino acids. Trimming took off 6 bases at V and 3 bases at J, with 9 bases between the two ends. CDR1 and CDR2 (germline): SNHLY, FYNNEI. In DNA form, the CDR3 reads TGTGCCAGCAGAGATGCCAACAATCAGCCCCAGCATTTT. Translation gives CASRDANNQPQHF.

This clonotype was counted many times. The J gene is TRBJ2-7, the V gene TRBV28; 8 positions match TRBD1. V lost 7 bases and J lost 2; bases outside the gene matches: 10. The CDR3 contains 15 residues. Looked up from germline, CDR1 is MDHEN and CDR2 is SYDVKM. The CDR3 DNA is TGTGCCAGCACCCTCCCGGACAGGGTAGCCTACGAGCAGTACTTC. It codes for CASTLPDRVAYEQYF. Filled out from reference TRBV28 and TRBJ2-7, the complete variable domain reads DVKVTQSSRYLVKRTGEKVFLECVQDMDHENMFWYRQDPGLGLRLIYFSYDVKMKEKGDIPEGYSVSREKKERFSLILESASTNQTSMYLCASTLPDRVAYEQYFGPGTRLTVT.

The J gene is TRBJ1-5, the V gene TRBV7-8; no reliable D call. Trimming stripped 2 bases from V and 0 bases from J, with 8 bases between. The germline CDR1 and CDR2 sequences are SGHVS and FQNEAQ. This CDR3 has 15 residues. The CDR3 nucleotides are TGTGCCAGCAGCTTACACAGCTATAGCAATCAGCCCCAGCATTTT. Amino acids: CASSLHSYSNQPQHF.

The CDR3 bases are TGCGCCAGCAGCCAAGTCCCTAGCACAGATACGCAGTATTTT. Its protein product is CASSQVPSTDTQYF. V is TRBV5-1 and J is TRBJ2-3; no clear D. The CDR3 spans 14 residues. V lost 4 bases to trimming and J lost 0 bases, with 9 bases between them. Per germline, CDR1 SGHRS and CDR2 YFSETQ.

Only one count was recorded for this clonotype. V gene TRBV6-5 combines with J gene TRBJ1-4, with D hard to call. Germline V gene data show CDR1 as MNHEY and CDR2 as SVGAGI. With 5 bases removed from V and 2 bases from J, the gap between germline ends came to 9 bases. CDR3 size: 14 residues. CDR3 coding DNA: TGTGCCAGCAGTAGAGGGCCGACTAATGAAAAACTGTTTTTT. Its translation is CASSRGPTNEKLFF.

The chain has TRBV12-3 or TRBV12-4 and TRBJ2-2; 13 bases are a match to TRBD2. This CDR3 has 18 amino acids. V shed 6 bases, J shed 0 bases, and the junction held 7 bases outside the gene matches. CDR3 amino acids: CASRLTSGGSSNTGELFF. The DNA of the CDR3 is TGTGCCAGCAGACTGACTAGCGGGGGGAGTTCGAACACCGGGGAGCTGTTTTTT.

The chain combines TRBV7-9 with TRBJ1-1; D gene uncertain. This CDR3 spans 14 amino acids. V lost 6 bases, J lost 1 base, and 12 bases lay in between. Germline CDR1 and CDR2: SEHNR and FQNEAQ (reference sequence). The CDR3 sequence: CASRDLTPNTEAFF. The CDR3 DNA reads TGTGCCAGCAGGGACCTTACGCCGAACACTGAAGCTTTCTTT.

This clonotype was recorded at least ten times. The genes are TRBV5-1 and TRBJ2-3, with 10 bases lining up with TRBD2. V shed 0 bases, J shed 3 bases, and the junction held 7 bases outside the gene matches. There are 17 residues in the CDR3. Germline V gene data show CDR1 as SGHRS and CDR2 as YFSETQ. The CDR3 reads CASSLAGASGGTDTQYF. CDR3 in DNA: TGCGCCAGCAGCTTGGCCGGGGCTAGCGGGGGAACAGATACGCAGTATTTT.

The J gene is TRBJ1-6, the V gene TRBV3-1; 7 bases match TRBD1. Germline CDR1 LGHDT, CDR2 YNNKEL (reference sequence). The CDR3 loop spans 13 amino acids. Trimming took 4 bases from V and 8 from J; bases not matched to a gene: 2. In nucleotides, the CDR3 is TGTGCCAGCAGCCGGGACAGTCATTCACCCCTCCACTTT. Protein product: CASSRDSHSPLHF.

Of note for this clonotype: A much bigger clone sits one base away, suggesting this may be a read error. This chain uses TRBV11-2 with TRBJ2-1, with no clear D. Germline CDR1 and CDR2: SGHAT and FQNNGV. The CDR3 totals 16 residues. CDR3 nucleotide sequence: TGTGCCAGCAGCTTTCCCGGGCAGGTGACCTACAATGAGCGGTTCTTC. Protein sequence: CASSFPGQVTYNERFF.

Note on this clonotype: Lacking the conserved final phenylalanine or tryptophan, this CDR3 likely reflects a read error. The chain links TRBV10-3 to TRBJ2-1; D is undetermined. V shed 5 bases and J shed 6 bases, with 8 bases lying between them. The CDR3 is 12 amino acids. Looked up from germline, CDR1 is ENHRY and CDR2 is SYGVKD. The CDR3 loop is CAISKWGNEQFV. CDR3 bases: TGTGCCATCAGTAAGTGGGGCAATGAGCAGTTCGTC.